This T cell receptor beta chain was captured by sequencing in a study of blood T cell repertoires in COVID-19. Study as a whole: Sites across the United States, Italy and Spain contributed samples from acute and convalescent COVID-19. T cells, B-cell-depleted T cells, or PBMCs provided the cDNA or gDNA that served as material.

CDR3 size: 13 residues. From germline, CDR1 is SNHLY and CDR2 FYNNEI. The germline V and J ends were trimmed by 10 bases and 1 base, with 10 bases remaining between them. Methods used by the authors: Amplified reference gene primers provided the basis for estimating nucleated cell counts. The data were produced by immunoSEQ multiplex PCR, yet TCRdb's version contains in-frame clones alone and is incomplete. The V and J calls and clone size come from that table; D and trimming were worked out from the DNA. The data contain 150,000 to 200,000 clones, 85% to 90% of them singletons. The sequence was collected from a woman aged 70-85 years with COVID-19, enrolled during active disease. The sequencing sample was made of peripheral blood. The V and J genes are TRBV2 and TRBJ2-2; D possibly corresponds to TRBD1 (5 bases). Here the CDR3 reads CATRRENTGELFF. The CDR3 coding sequence is TGTGCCACCCGCAGGGAGAACACCGGGGAGCTGTTTTTT.